These T cell receptor beta chains were read from a single sample in a study of T cell changes during pregnancy in multiple sclerosis. TCRdb's table, derived via immunoSEQ multiplex PCR, lists solely in-frame clones and lacks some. The data hold some 60,000 clones, with roughly 93% observed a single time. The sequencing here drew on peripheral blood, taken after pregnancy. These receptors all come from a female donor with multiple sclerosis, enrolled in a pregnancy study. Each CDR3 is given with its conserved first and last residue. Each record gives: J gene, D gene, clone size, V gene, CDR3 DNA, CDR3 protein. D genes are given only for firm matches. Not every row has a clone size; where given, it reads once, few, many or a size class.

TRBJ2-3 | - | - | TRBV9 | TGTGCCAGCAGCGCCGTCGTGGGAGGTACAGATACGCAGTATTTT | CASSAVVGGTDTQYF
TRBJ2-5 | - | - | TRBV6-5 | TGTGCCAGCAGTTATGACGTAGCGTGGGAGACCCAGTACTTC | CASSYDVAWETQYF
TRBJ2-1 | - | - | TRBV6-5 | TGTGCCAGCAGTTACTCGACGTTGACTAGTCCGTTCTTC | CASSYSTLTSPFF
TRBJ2-5 | TRBD1 | - | TRBV29-1 | TGCAGCGTTGTGGGACAGCAAGAGACCCAGTACTTC | CSVVGQQETQYF
TRBJ2-5 | TRBD2 | - | TRBV5-1 | TGCGCCAGCAGCCCCTCACTAGCGGGACTACAAGAGACCCAGTACTTC | CASSPSLAGLQETQYF
TRBJ2-1 | - | - | TRBV27 | TGTGCCAGCAGTATCCAAGACTCCAATGAGCAGTTCTTC | CASSIQDSNEQFF
TRBJ2-7 | TRBD1 | - | TRBV5-1 | TGCGCCAGCAGTCGGGACAGGGTAGGCGAGCAGTACTTC | CASSRDRVGEQYF
TRBJ2-7 | TRBD1 | few | TRBV25-1 | TGTGCCAGCAGTGAATCGGGACAGGGGGCAAGAGGGGACGAGCAGTACTTC | CASSESGQGARGDEQYF
TRBJ1-3 | - | once | TRBV18 | TGTGCCAGCTCACAGGACTATTCTGGAAACACCATATATTTT | CASSQDYSGNTIYF
TRBJ1-1 | - | - | TRBV5-1 | TGCGCCAGCAGCTTGGTGACAGGCAACCTAGGTGAAGCTTTCTTT | CASSLVTGNLGEAFF
TRBJ2-7 | - | - | TRBV14 | TGTGCCAGCAGCCAAGTCCAGTTCGCCGAGCAGTACTTC | CASSQVQFAEQYF
TRBJ2-5 | - | - | TRBV27 | TGTGCCAGCAGTTTCGGGGGAACGCGAGAAGAGACCCAGTACTTC | CASSFGGTREETQYF
TRBJ2-7 | TRBD1 | - | TRBV6-5 | TGTGCCAGCAAATTTACAGGGGGCCCCTACGAGCAGTACTTC | CASKFTGGPYEQYF
TRBJ1-4 | - | once | TRBV4-3 | TGCGCCAGCAGCCAAGATCGGGGAGGGGCTGAAAAACTGTTTTTT | CASSQDRGGAEKLFF
TRBJ2-2 | TRBD1 | - | TRBV27 | TGTGCCAGCAGTTTACGAGTCTCGACAGGGATTAGCACCGGGGAGCTGTTTTTT | CASSLRVSTGISTGELFF
TRBJ2-5 | - | once | TRBV2 | TGTGCCAGCTTACAGGGTGTGAGAGAGACCCAGTACTTC | CASLQGVRETQYF
TRBJ2-3 | - | - | TRBV9 | TGTGCCAGCAGCGTAAGGGGGAGCACAGATACGCAGTATTTT | CASSVRGSTDTQYF
TRBJ2-7 | TRBD1 | - | TRBV27 | TGTGCCAGCGGCCCAGGGGGAGTTCCCTACGAGCAGTACTTC | CASGPGGVPYEQYF
TRBJ1-1 | - | - | TRBV15 | TGTGCCACCAGCACCCAGGGGAACACTGAAGCTTTCTTT | CATSTQGNTEAFF
TRBJ1-2 | TRBD1 | - | TRBV28 | TGTGCCAGCAGCCAAAACTTCGACAGGGAATGGGGCTACACCTTC | CASSQNFDREWGYTF
TRBJ1-5 | TRBD1 | - | TRBV12-5 | TGTGCTAGTGGTTTTATGCGTGGGACAGACACTTATAGCAATCAGCCCCAGCATTTT | CASGFMRGTDTYSNQPQHF
TRBJ2-1 | TRBD2 | - | TRBV18 | TGTGCCAGCTCACCAACGGCGGGAGTCTCCTACAATGAGCAGTTCTTC | CASSPTAGVSYNEQFF
TRBJ2-1 | TRBD1 | - | TRBV5-6 | TGTGCCAGCAGCTTGGTCGGACAGGGATTAGTGATTGAGCAGTTCTTC | CASSLVGQGLVIEQFF
TRBJ2-4 | TRBD2 | - | TRBV7-2 | TGTGCCAGCAGCTTAGTGGTTCTAGCGGGAGGGCTAGCCAAAAACATTCAGTACTTC | CASSLVVLAGGLAKNIQYF
TRBJ2-7 | - | - | TRBV19 | TGTGCCAGTAGCCCCCGAACAGGGTACTACGAGCAGTACTTC | CASSPRTGYYEQYF
TRBJ2-7 | TRBD2 | - | TRBV19 | TGTGCCAGTAGTATATTCCCTGGCGGGAGTTACGAGCAGTACTTC | CASSIFPGGSYEQYF
TRBJ1-4 | - | - | TRBV29-1 | TGCAGCGTCGCCCAGGGTTGGAGTGAAAAACTGTTTTTT | CSVAQGWSEKLFF
TRBJ2-1 | - | - | TRBV4-1 | TGCGCCAGCAGCCAAGAAGGGGGCTACAATGAGCAGTTCTTC | CASSQEGGYNEQFF
TRBJ1-1 | - | - | TRBV21-1 | TGTGCCAGCAGCGGCCGACAGGGATCTAGGGTTTACACTGAAGCTTTCTTT | CASSGRQGSRVYTEAFF
TRBJ1-2 | TRBD1 | - | TRBV11-2 | TGTGCCAGCAGCTTTTCTCAGGGGGCGCAAGGCTACACCTTC | CASSFSQGAQGYTF
TRBJ2-3 | TRBD2 | - | TRBV5-4 | TGTGCCAGCAGCTCCCCGGGACAGGGTGTTAGCGGGAGGGCAGATACGCAGTATTTT | CASSSPGQGVSGRADTQYF
TRBJ2-5 | TRBD2 | - | TRBV7-2 | TGTGCCAGCAGTTCGACTAGCGGGAGCTTCCAAGAGACCCAGTACTTC | CASSSTSGSFQETQYF
TRBJ2-2 | TRBD2 | - | TRBV28 | TGTGCCAGCAAGGAGAATAGCGGGAGTGGGGAGCTGTTTTTT | CASKENSGSGELFF
TRBJ2-7 | TRBD2 | - | TRBV28 | TGTGCCAGCAGTTTAGGGCTAGCGGCCTACGAGCAGTACTTC | CASSLGLAAYEQYF
TRBJ2-3 | TRBD2 | - | TRBV18 | TGTGCCAGCTCACAGCTAGCGGGACAGACAGATACGCAGTATTTT | CASSQLAGQTDTQYF
TRBJ1-3 | TRBD1 | - | TRBV11-2 | TGTGCCAGCAGCCGGGACAGCTTAAATGAGAACACCATATATTTT | CASSRDSLNENTIYF
TRBJ2-2 | TRBD2 | - | TRBV19 | TGTGCCAGTAGTCCCTGGAATAGCGGGGACAACACCGGGGAGCTGTTTTTT | CASSPWNSGDNTGELFF
TRBJ1-1 | - | - | TRBV7-8 | TGTGCCAGCAGCTTAGCTCCGGGATTGAACACTGAAGCTTTCTTT | CASSLAPGLNTEAFF
TRBJ1-2 | TRBD1 | once | TRBV6-5 | TGTGCCAGCAGTTACACAAGGACAGGGGGCAACTATGGCTACACCTTC | CASSYTRTGGNYGYTF
TRBJ2-5 | TRBD2 | - | TRBV28 | TGTGCCAGCAGGCTACCTAGCGGCCAAGAGACCCAGTACTTC | CASRLPSGQETQYF